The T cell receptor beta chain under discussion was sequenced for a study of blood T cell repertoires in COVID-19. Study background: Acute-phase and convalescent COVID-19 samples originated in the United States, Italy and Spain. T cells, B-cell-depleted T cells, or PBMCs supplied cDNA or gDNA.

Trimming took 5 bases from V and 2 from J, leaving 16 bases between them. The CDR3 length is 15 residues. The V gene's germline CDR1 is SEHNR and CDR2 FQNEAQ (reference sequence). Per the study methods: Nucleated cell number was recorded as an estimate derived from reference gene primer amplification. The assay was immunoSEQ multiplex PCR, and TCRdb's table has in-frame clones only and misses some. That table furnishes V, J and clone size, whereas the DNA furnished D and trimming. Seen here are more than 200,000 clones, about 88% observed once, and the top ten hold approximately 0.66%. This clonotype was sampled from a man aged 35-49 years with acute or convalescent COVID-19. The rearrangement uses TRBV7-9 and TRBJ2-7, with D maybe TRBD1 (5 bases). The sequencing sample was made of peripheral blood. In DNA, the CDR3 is TGTGCCAGCAGCCGTGGACAACTTCAACCCTACGAGCAGTACTTC. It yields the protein CASSRGQLQPYEQYF.